This T cell receptor (beta chain) was sequenced during a study of siplizumab effects on memory and regulatory T cells. This CDR3 is 12 amino acids long. CDR1 is MNHEY, CDR2 SVGAGI, per germline. The V and J ends lost 8 bases and 6 bases, in that order; junction bases with no gene match: 1. This clone was found once. TCRdb's copy holds only in-frame clones and misses some; the assay was immunoSEQ multiplex PCR. This table has approximately 82,000 clones, roughly 86% appearing once. The sequencing sample was made of Tregs sorted from blood. The rearrangement links TRBV6-5 to TRBJ1-5; 10 nucleotides agree with TRBD1. The TCR comes from a human donor in good health. The CDR3 DNA is TGTGCCAGCGGGACAGGGGTTCAGCCCCAGCATTTT. Protein product: CASGTGVQPQHF.